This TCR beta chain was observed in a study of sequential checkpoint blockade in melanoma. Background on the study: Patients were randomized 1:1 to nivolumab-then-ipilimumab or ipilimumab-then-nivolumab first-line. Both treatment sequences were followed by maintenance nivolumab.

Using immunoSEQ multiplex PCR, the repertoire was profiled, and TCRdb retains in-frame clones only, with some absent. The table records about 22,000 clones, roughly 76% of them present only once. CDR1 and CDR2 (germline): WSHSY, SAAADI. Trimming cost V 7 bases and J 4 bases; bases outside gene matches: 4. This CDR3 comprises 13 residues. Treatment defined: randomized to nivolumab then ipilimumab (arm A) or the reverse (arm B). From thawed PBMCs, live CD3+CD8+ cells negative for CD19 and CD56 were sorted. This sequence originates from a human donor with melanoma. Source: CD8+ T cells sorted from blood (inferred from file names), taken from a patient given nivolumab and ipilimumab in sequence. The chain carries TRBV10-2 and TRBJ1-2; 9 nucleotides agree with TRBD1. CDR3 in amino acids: CASTEGQGYGYTF. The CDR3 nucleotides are TGCGCCAGCACGGAGGGACAGGGCTATGGCTACACCTTC.